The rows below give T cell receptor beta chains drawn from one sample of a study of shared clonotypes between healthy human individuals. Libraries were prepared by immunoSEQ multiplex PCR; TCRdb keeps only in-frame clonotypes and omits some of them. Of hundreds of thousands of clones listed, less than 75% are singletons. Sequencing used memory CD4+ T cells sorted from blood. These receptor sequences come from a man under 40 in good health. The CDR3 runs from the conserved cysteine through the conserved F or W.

CASRIGRDTQYF | TRBV5-6
CASSQLGYGYTF | TRBV27
CASSLYYEQYF | TRBV28
CASKDSGLAGGDETQYF | TRBV23-1
CASSSPWVARGSYEQYF | TRBV7-6
CAIRETDTQYF | TRBV10-3
CASSTQGAMNEKLFF | TRBV28
CASSRRGGDDGYTF | TRBV7-3
CASSWKTRGTEQFF | TRBV5-6
CAIKAGDTQYF | TRBV10-3
CASSQRYEQYF | TRBV14
CASSQDIGEYNEQFF | TRBV5-1
CASSQGAGTDTQYF | TRBV6-1
CASSDRGTDTQYF | TRBV10-1
CSVATLAARKRTDTQYF | TRBV29-1
CSVELVGLAGSTGELFF | TRBV29-1
CASSQTLLGSYTF | TRBV2
CASSASTSGRQTQYF | TRBV7-9
CASSLEGLTYEQYF | TRBV5-1
CATGTSTGAKNIQYF | TRBV6-6
CASSWGQVNTEAFF | TRBV7-9
CASSPRVGGETQYF | TRBV5-1
CASSYSVQETQYF | TRBV6-5
CASSLLANNEQFF | TRBV5-1
CASNPPGRGYGYTF | TRBV5-6
CASSLPGGHQPQHF | TRBV28
CSVAVTGEAFF | TRBV29-1
CASSMQKQGYGGYTF | TRBV27
CASSQYRTGSSGNTIYF | TRBV5-4
CASSFNSQETQYF | TRBV7-8
CASSLDLQGTDTEAFF | TRBV13
CASSFRGPTEAFF | TRBV27
CASSELAKTGELFF | TRBV10-1
CASSFRLGGADTQYF | TRBV28
CASSIQETQYF | TRBV19
CASSRTGINPEAFF | TRBV2
CAISAAGGATDEKLFF | TRBV10-3
CASSPGQTNTGELFF | TRBV19
CASSLLGQGGGSGQPQHF | TRBV7-2
CASSLSSFPGQEAFF | TRBV27
CASMGLEGQSSYNEQFF | TRBV28
CASSLGGQGNQPQHF | TRBV11-2
CASSLTGTGVENEKLFF | TRBV5-4
CASTVGGTSNEQFF | TRBV28
CASSLLNPVGTDTQYF | TRBV11-2
CASSEHRVGTVVGGQSTDTQYF | TRBV2
CASSAGGSSFGPNTEAFF | TRBV6-1
CASSKIPRVDTDTQYF | TRBV9
CASSLQRAGAEAFF | TRBV27
CASSHRGDYNEQFF | TRBV7-3
CASSEYEGRTGEGYTF | TRBV25-1
CASSLIRAGVDEQFF | TRBV11-2
CASSHPAGAVEQYF | TRBV14
CASSRIVAGANEQFF | TRBV4-3
CASSPKVGTAGYTF | TRBV7-2
CASKPPGVGNTIYF | TRBV4-1
CSAIKGKNEQYF | TRBV29-1
CASSLWPVGRGTDTQYF | TRBV7-2